This entry lists 27 T cell receptor beta chains sequenced from one sample in a study of T cells after yellow fever vaccination. TCRdb reprocessed the 5' RACE reads with MiXCR, giving one entry per CDR3 protein. The sample lists 100,000 to 150,000 distinct CDR3 sequences, 7.5% to 10% occurring once. The specimen was CD8+ T cells sorted from PBMCs, collected on the day of the yellow fever booster vaccination. These receptors all come from a man between 18 and 35 years old who received the YFV17D yellow fever vaccine.

V gene TRBV4-1 combines with J gene TRBJ2-1, with 11 positions matching TRBD1. The CDR3 sequence is 14 residues long. Germline CDR1 reads MGHRA; CDR2 reads YSYEKL. After removal of 3 bases from V and 6 bases from J, the junction contained 1 base not matched to a gene. The CDR3 nucleotides read TGCGCCAGCAGCCAGGACAGGGGGCGCAATGAGCAGTTCTTC. This sequence encodes CASSQDRGRNEQFF.

This clonotype was observed a few times. The DNA for the CDR3 is TGTGCCATCAGCCAACATCGTCTTGGCAATGAGCAGTTCTTC. Its protein is CAISQHRLGNEQFF. V and J are TRBV10-3 and TRBJ2-1; D call uncertain. Germline CDR1 and CDR2: ENHRY and SYGVKD. The V end lost 6 bases, the J end lost 6 bases, and 15 bases lay between the germline ends. This CDR3 is 14 amino acids long.

The V and J genes are TRBV9 and TRBJ1-1; no definite D call. V lost 1 base to trimming and J lost 1 base, with 8 bases between them. CDR3 length: 14 amino acids. Germline V CDR1 and CDR2: SGDLS, YYNGEE. The CDR3 is CASSVRVGNTEAFF. As DNA, the CDR3 is TGTGCCAGCAGCGTAAGGGTGGGGAACACTGAAGCTTTCTTT.

In its sample, this clonotype was seen a few times. This chain connects TRBV6-5 to TRBJ2-1, with 9 bases fitting TRBD2. V lost 10 bases, J lost 10 bases, and 8 bases stayed unmatched. The germline gives CDR1 MNHEY, CDR2 SVGAGI. This CDR3 spans 12 amino acids. The CDR3 reads CATWRGGLEQFF. The CDR3 DNA follows: TGTGCCACTTGGCGGGGGGGGCTCGAGCAGTTCTTC.

CDR3 nucleotides: TGTGCCAGCAGTCCATCGAATTCACCCCTCCACTTT. This translates into CASSPSNSPLHF. The genes are TRBV12-3 or TRBV12-4 and TRBJ1-6; no reliable D call. The CDR3 has 12 amino acids. V dropped 5 bases and J dropped 7 bases, with 6 bases sitting between them.

V gene TRBV20-1 combines with J gene TRBJ2-6, with 7 bases aligning to TRBD2. The length of the CDR3 is 18 residues. Per germline, CDR1 DFQATT and CDR2 SNEGSKA (reference sequence). With 0 bases clipped from V and 0 bases from J, the junction kept 8 bases outside the gene matches. The CDR3 DNA reads TGCAGTGCTAGAGATTTCCTAGCGGATTTCTCTGGGGCCAACGTCCTGACTTTC. Protein sequence: CSARDFLADFSGANVLTF.

V is TRBV13 and J is TRBJ1-4; D gene ambiguous. Germline values: CDR1 PRHDT, CDR2 FYEKMQ (reference sequence). V was shortened by 5 bases and J by 5 bases, with 18 bases between the two germline ends. The CDR3 has 16 amino acids. The CDR3 loop reads CASSPYRTGINEKLFF. The CDR3 nucleotides read TGTGCCAGCAGCCCTTATCGGACGGGAATCAATGAAAAACTGTTTTTT.

This clonotype was seen a handful of times. The rearrangement links TRBV3-1 to TRBJ1-2, with D unresolved. The ends were cut back, 2 bases at V and 2 bases at J, with 9 bases in the middle. From germline, CDR1 is LGHDT and CDR2 YNNKEL (reference sequence). The CDR3 sequence is 14 residues long. This CDR3 is CASSQTDPNYGYTF. The DNA for the CDR3 is TGTGCCAGCAGCCAAACGGACCCGAACTATGGCTACACCTTC.

This clonotype was found a few times. The chain joins TRBV20-1 to TRBJ2-7; 8 bases line up with TRBD2. The CDR3 is 13 residues long. V shed 4 bases, J shed 0 bases, and the junction held 2 bases outside the gene matches. Germline values: CDR1 DFQATT, CDR2 SNEGSKA (reference sequence). The CDR3 DNA is TGCAGTGCTAAGCGGGGGAGCTCCTACGAGCAGTACTTC. Protein product: CSAKRGSSYEQYF.

This clonotype was counted between two and nine times. This chain links TRBV6-1 with TRBJ1-2, with D perhaps matching TRBD1 (5 bases). There are 15 residues in the CDR3. V lost 2 bases and J lost 2, with 12 bases in between. Germline CDR1 and CDR2: MNHNS and SASEGT. Here the CDR3 DNA reads TGTGCCAGCAGTGAATTAACAGGCTGGAACTATGGCTACACCTTC. The encoded protein is CASSELTGWNYGYTF.

A few counts support this clonotype. The rearrangement joins TRBV29-1 to TRBJ2-7; 10 positions agree with TRBD1. The CDR3 sequence is 13 residues long. Germline trimming cut 4 bases from V and 5 bases from J; bases unmatched to any gene: 5. CDR1 is SQVTM and CDR2 is ANQGSEA in the germline V gene. The CDR3: CSVATGGRNEQYV. Written as DNA, the CDR3 is TGCAGCGTTGCGACAGGGGGCCGGAACGAGCAGTACGTC.

This clonotype was seen only a few times. V is TRBV6-5 and J is TRBJ1-2; the match to TRBD1 covers 7 bases. This CDR3 comprises 13 residues. The V and J ends lost 2 bases and 8 bases, in that order; junction bases with no gene match: 5. Germline V gene data show CDR1 as MNHEY and CDR2 as SVGAGI. In DNA form, the CDR3 reads TGTGCCAGCAGTTACAGGGGGCGAGACGGCTACACCTTC. It translates to CASSYRGRDGYTF.

This clonotype was counted between two and nine times. V gene TRBV7-3 combines with J gene TRBJ2-1; D not resolved. Trimming removed 2 bases from V and 6 bases from J, with 14 bases in between. Germline CDR1 and CDR2: SGHTA and FQGTGA. The CDR3 has 15 amino acids. CDR3 DNA sequence: TGTGCCAGCAGCTTAGTGGTGGCCTCCGGCAATGAGCAGTTCTTC. Its translation is CASSLVVASGNEQFF.

The rearrangement joins TRBV9 to TRBJ2-4; D is ambiguous. Trimming cost V 2 bases and J 0 bases, with 18 bases left between them. Germline-derived CDR1 and CDR2 are SGDLS and YYNGEE. CDR3 length: 18 amino acids. CDR3 nucleotides: TGTGCCAGCAGCGTGTGGGCTACGGTGGGTCTAGCCAAAAACATTCAGTACTTC. Residues: CASSVWATVGLAKNIQYF.

The gene calls are TRBV4-1 and TRBJ1-5; D possibly corresponds to TRBD1 (6 bases). CDR3 length: 16 residues. Trimming cost V 3 bases and J 7 bases, with 19 bases left between them. The V gene's germline CDR1 is MGHRA and CDR2 YSYEKL. The CDR3 sequence is CASSHREGGAAQPQHF. The CDR3 nucleotides are TGCGCCAGCAGCCACAGGGAGGGGGGGGCGGCCCAGCCCCAGCATTTT.

This clonotype came up a few times. The gene calls are TRBV13 and TRBJ2-7; D not certain. Germline CDR1 reads PRHDT; CDR2 reads FYEKMQ (reference sequence). The CDR3 loop spans 13 amino acids. Trimming removed 1 base at V and 6 bases at J, with 10 bases between. CDR3 DNA sequence: TGTGCCAGCAGCTTAGAGTTGGAATCCGAGCAGTACTTC. Its translation: CASSLELESEQYF.

V gene TRBV12-3 or TRBV12-4 combines with J gene TRBJ1-5; 10 bases are a match to TRBD1. The CDR3 covers 15 residues. V shed 3 bases and J 2 bases; nucleotides not matched to a gene: 1. The CDR3 sequence is CASSFGTGGNQPQHF. The CDR3 nucleotides read TGTGCCAGCAGTTTCGGGACAGGGGGCAATCAGCCCCAGCATTTT.

The V and J genes are TRBV24-1 and TRBJ2-3; TRBD1 agrees at 8 bases. V shed 3 bases, J shed 5 bases, and the junction held 3 bases outside the gene matches. Germline-derived CDR1 and CDR2 are KGHDR and SFDVKD. This CDR3 has 14 amino acids. CDR3 sequence reads: CATSDRTGRDTQYF. As DNA, the CDR3 is TGTGCCACCAGTGATCGGACAGGGAGAGATACGCAGTATTTT.

The chain combines TRBV7-9 with TRBJ1-2; D is undetermined. Trimming stripped 5 bases from V and 0 bases from J, with 13 bases between. The length of the CDR3 is 15 residues. Germline-derived CDR1 and CDR2 are SEHNR and FQNEAQ (reference sequence). The CDR3 region has the DNA TGTGCCAGCAGCCCTCATTCCGTTCCTAACTATGGCTACACCTTC. Protein product: CASSPHSVPNYGYTF.

This chain connects TRBV6-2 or TRBV6-3 to TRBJ1-1, with no clear D. The CDR3 totals 12 residues. Between the trimmed V and J ends, which lost 6 bases and 8 bases, there was a span of 13 bases. Germline CDR1 and CDR2: MNHEY and SVGEGT. The DNA of the CDR3 is TGTGCCAGCAGCCACGGAGGGAGCGAAGCTTTCTTT. Amino acids: CASSHGGSEAFF.

This sequence joins TRBV16 and TRBJ2-7, with 7 bases identical to TRBD2. V gave up 4 bases and J gave up 6 bases; unmatched junction bases: 15. CDR3 length: 16 amino acids. Germline values: CDR1 KGHSY, CDR2 FQNENV. Here the CDR3 DNA reads TGTGCCAGCAGCCCTCGACTAGCCCTCCTTAGGACCGAGCAGTACTTC. It translates to CASSPRLALLRTEQYF.

This clonotype was seen ten or more times. This chain joins TRBV6-5 and TRBJ2-1; no clear D. V was trimmed by 0 bases and J by 7 bases, leaving 4 bases between them. Looked up from germline, CDR1 is MNHEY and CDR2 is SVGAGI. This CDR3 comprises 12 residues. CDR3 coding DNA: TGTGCCAGCAGTTACTCCGGGAATGAGCAGTTCTTC. Translated, it gives CASSYSGNEQFF.

The CDR3 DNA reads as TGTGCCAGCAGCTCCAACGGGGGGGCCCTACCGTGGGCCCAGTACTTC. Its protein is CASSSNGGALPWAQYF. V usage is TRBV7-9 and J usage is TRBJ2-5; the match to TRBD2 covers 8 bases. From germline, CDR1 is SEHNR and CDR2 FQNEAQ (reference sequence). The trim removed 4 bases at V and 9 bases at J, leaving 16 bases unmatched. CDR3 length: 16 residues.

This clonotype was observed a few times. CDR3 residues: CASSLLVGVTYEQYF. CDR3 bases: TGTGCCAGCAGCTTGCTCGTAGGGGTGACCTACGAGCAGTACTTC. J is TRBJ2-7 and V is TRBV7-9; maybe TRBD1 (5 bases). V gave up 3 bases and J gave up 2 bases, with 14 bases separating them. The CDR3 runs to 15 residues. In germline, CDR1 is SEHNR, CDR2 FQNEAQ (reference sequence). The full variable domain, with the rest looked up from reference TRBV7-9 and TRBJ2-7, is DTGVSQNPRHKITKRGQNVTFRCDPISEHNRLYWYRQTLGQGPEFLTYFQNEAQLEKSRLLSDRFSAERPKGSFSTLEIQRTEQGDSAMYLCASSLLVGVTYEQYFGPGTRLTVT.

This clonotype turned up a few times. This rearrangement joins TRBV12-3 or TRBV12-4 to TRBJ1-4; D perhaps matches TRBD1 (5 bases). Trimming stripped 2 bases from V and 0 bases from J, with 10 bases between. This CDR3 comprises 16 residues. The CDR3 loop is CASSLQGWATNEKLFF. The CDR3 DNA reads TGTGCCAGCAGTTTACAGGGATGGGCAACTAATGAAAAACTGTTTTTT.

This clonotype was picked up a small number of times. V is TRBV6-6 and J is TRBJ1-1; no firm D call. CDR1 is MNHNY and CDR2 is SVGAGI in the germline V gene (reference sequence). The CDR3 loop spans 11 amino acids. Trimming removed 3 bases from V and 8 bases from J, with 7 bases in between. For the CDR3, the DNA is TGTGCCAGCAGTTATCAGAAAGAAGCTTTCTTT. It specifies CASSYQKEAFF.

This clonotype was seen repeatedly, ten times or more. The chain recombines TRBV25-1 with TRBJ2-3, with 10 bases that match TRBD1. Trimming at V came to 7 bases and at J to 1 base, leaving 8 bases not matched to a gene. Per the germline V gene, CDR1 is MGHDK and CDR2 is SYGVNS. CDR3 size: 16 residues. The CDR3 protein is CASTGTGQGRTDTQYF. The CDR3 coding sequence is TGTGCCAGCACGGGGACGGGACAGGGGCGCACAGATACGCAGTATTTT.